Given below is one T cell receptor beta chain in context. Its antigen is unknown. This record belongs to a study of T cell repertoires in cytomegalovirus infection. Study details: Epitope selection comprised recently identified HLA-C-restricted CMV epitopes and well-studied HLA-B-restricted CMV epitopes. Public TCR beta signatures marked donors with CMV infection and the matching HLA.

Notes on the study in general: Dominant in the ex vivo response were TCR beta clonotypes restricted by HLA-C and specific for CMV. CMV carriers with the relevant HLA were identified by cumulative public TCR beta family frequency.

The J segment lost 4 bases and the V segment lost 4 bases, leaving 15 bases of the junction unmatched. Germline V gene sequence: CDR1 SGHDN, CDR2 FVKESK. The CDR3 totals 18 residues. One entry per CDR3 protein, called by TCRdb with MiXCR from the reads. The sample lists about 310,000 distinct CDR3 sequences, approximately 25% occurring once. This receptor was obtained from a human donor in good health (CMV status not recorded). Some clones in this sample may be carry-over from other donors' samples. The sequencing here drew on cultured PBMCs, taken from culture after CMV antigen stimulation. The chain carries TRBV14 and TRBJ2-3; 9 bases are shared with TRBD2. CDR3: CASSRRLADPLRADTQYF. CDR3 in DNA: TGTGCCAGCAGCCGCAGACTAGCGGACCCCCTTCGGGCAGATACGCAGTATTTT.